The clone carrying this T cell receptor (beta chain) was observed once. As yet, its antigen is unknown. From germline, CDR1 is LGHDT and CDR2 YNNKEL (reference sequence). V lost 1 base to trimming and J lost 2 bases, with 9 bases between them. This CDR3 region has 15 residues. Clones were read by immunoSEQ multiplex PCR, and TCRdb kept only the in-frame ones, dropping some. The repertoire holds about 150,000 clones, with approximately 94% as singletons. This specimen belongs to a study of T cell responses to AZD1222 COVID-19 vaccine. General study results and limits: As reported, nearly half of all spike-specific TCRs target variant regions that are unmutated. Baseline seropositives among AZD1222 recipients totaled only five to seven. It should be noted that donors were predominantly white British and more often female, and clonal diversity was possibly underestimated. Increased Spike-specific TCR breadth and depth were observed after two AZD1222 doses.

The starting material was peripheral blood, obtained on day 0 of AZD1222 vaccination. The TCR originated in an adult in good health. The chain links TRBV3-1 (or the pseudogene TRBV3-2) to TRBJ2-1; D unresolved. CDR3 residues: CASSQVVQTYNEQFF. CDR3 sequence (DNA): TGTGCCAGCAGCCAAGTAGTACAAACCTACAATGAGCAGTTCTTC.